The source of this TCR beta chain is a study of cytotoxic CD8 clonotypes in ibrutinib-treated CLL. CDR1 is MNHEY and CDR2 is SVGAGI in the germline V gene. The CDR3 consists of 15 residues. V lost 0 bases and J lost 11, with 14 bases in between. The assay was immunoSEQ multiplex PCR, and TCRdb's table has in-frame clones only and misses some. The sample contains some 300,000 clones, roughly 80% of which appear only once. Roughly 2.2 micrograms of genomic DNA (from cryopreserved PBMCs) were used for TCR beta libraries. Sequencing was performed on PBMCs, taken before ibrutinib treatment. The sequence came from a human donor with chronic lymphocytic leukemia. The V and J genes are TRBV6-5 and TRBJ1-6, with a tentative D call TRBD1 (6 bases). The CDR3 here is CASSYSTQGLAPLHF. CDR3 DNA sequence: TGTGCCAGCAGTTACTCGACCCAGGGGTTGGCACCCCTCCACTTT.